This T cell receptor (beta chain) emerged from a study of cytomegalovirus exposure and HLA in healthy donors. Clones were sequenced by immunoSEQ multiplex PCR, and TCRdb holds only the in-frame ones, with some missing. The sample has a few hundred thousand clones, about 90% seen once. This clone was detected once. The sequenced sample was PBMCs. This sequence originates from a man between 18 and 35 years old in good health and CMV-seropositive.

CDR3 sequence (DNA): TGTGCCAGCAGTTTAATCGGTGCGGACAGGGGTTTTTTAGAGACCCAGTACTTC. This translates into CASSLIGADRGFLETQYF. The chain uses TRBV28 and TRBJ2-5; 9 nucleotides agree with TRBD1. The CDR3 is made up of 18 amino acids. Germline CDR1 reads MDHEN; CDR2 reads SYDVKM. V lost 2 bases to trimming and J lost 4 bases; unmatched junction nucleotides: 14.